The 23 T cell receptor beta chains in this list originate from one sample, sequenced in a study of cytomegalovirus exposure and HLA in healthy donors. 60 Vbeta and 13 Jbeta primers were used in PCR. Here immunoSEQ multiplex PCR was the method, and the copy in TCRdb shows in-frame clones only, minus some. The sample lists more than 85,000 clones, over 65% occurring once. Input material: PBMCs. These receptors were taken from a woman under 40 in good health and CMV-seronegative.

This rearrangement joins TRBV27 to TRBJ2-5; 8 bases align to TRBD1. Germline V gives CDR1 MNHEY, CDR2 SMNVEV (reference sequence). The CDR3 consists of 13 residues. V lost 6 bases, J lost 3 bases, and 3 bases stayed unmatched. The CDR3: CASRNRGKETQYF. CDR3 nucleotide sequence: TGTGCCAGCAGGAACAGGGGGAAAGAGACCCAGTACTTC.

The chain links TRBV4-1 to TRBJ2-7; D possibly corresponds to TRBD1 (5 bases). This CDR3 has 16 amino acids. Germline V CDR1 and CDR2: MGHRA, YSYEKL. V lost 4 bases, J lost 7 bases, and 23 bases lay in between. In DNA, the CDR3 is TGCGCCAGCAGCCGCGCCCCACAGGTATTGCCTTATGAGCAGTACTTC. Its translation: CASSRAPQVLPYEQYF.

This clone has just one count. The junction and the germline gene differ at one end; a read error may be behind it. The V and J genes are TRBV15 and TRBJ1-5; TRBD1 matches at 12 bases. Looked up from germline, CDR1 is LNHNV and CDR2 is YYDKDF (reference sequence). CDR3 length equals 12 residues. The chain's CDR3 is CATSTWDRGPVF. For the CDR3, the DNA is TGTGCCACCAGCACCTGGGACAGGGGGCCGGTTTTT. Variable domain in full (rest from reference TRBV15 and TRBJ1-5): DAMVIQNPRYQVTQFGKPVTLSCSQTLNHNVMYWYQQKSSQAPKLLFHYYDKDFNNEADTPDNFQSRRPNTSFCFLDIRSPGLGDTAMYLCATSTWDRGPVFGDGTRLSIL.

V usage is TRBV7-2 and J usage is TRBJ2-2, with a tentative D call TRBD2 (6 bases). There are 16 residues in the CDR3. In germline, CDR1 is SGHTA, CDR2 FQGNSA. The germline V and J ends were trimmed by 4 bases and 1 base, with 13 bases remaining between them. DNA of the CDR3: TGTGCCAGCAGCTACTTTGGGGGGTTGAACACCGGGGAGCTGTTTTTT. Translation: CASSYFGGLNTGELFF.

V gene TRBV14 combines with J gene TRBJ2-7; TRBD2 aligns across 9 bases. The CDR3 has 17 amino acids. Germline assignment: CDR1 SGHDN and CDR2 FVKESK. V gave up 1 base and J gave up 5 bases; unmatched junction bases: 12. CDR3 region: CASSQALGLAGLDEQYF. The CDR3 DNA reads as TGTGCCAGCAGCCAAGCCTTAGGGCTAGCGGGATTAGACGAGCAGTACTTC. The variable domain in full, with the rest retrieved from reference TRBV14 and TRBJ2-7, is EAGVTQFPSHSVIEKGQTVTLRCDPISGHDNLYWYRRVMGKEIKFLLHFVKESKQDESGMPNNRFLAERTGGTYSTLKVQPAELEDSGVYFCASSQALGLAGLDEQYFGPGTRLTVT.

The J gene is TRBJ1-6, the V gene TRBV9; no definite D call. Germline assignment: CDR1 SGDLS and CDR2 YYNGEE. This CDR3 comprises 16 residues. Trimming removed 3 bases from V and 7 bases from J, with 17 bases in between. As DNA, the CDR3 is TGTGCCAGCAGCGCCCGCTTGTGGAGGACGAATTCACCCCTCCACTTT. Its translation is CASSARLWRTNSPLHF.

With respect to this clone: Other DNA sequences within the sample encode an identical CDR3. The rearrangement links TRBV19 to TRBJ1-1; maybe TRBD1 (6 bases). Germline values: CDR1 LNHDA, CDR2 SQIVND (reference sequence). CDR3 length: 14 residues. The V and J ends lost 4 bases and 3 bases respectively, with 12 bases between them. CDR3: CASSSDRTYTEAFF. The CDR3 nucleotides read TGTGCCAGTAGTAGCGACAGGACATACACTGAAGCTTTCTTT.

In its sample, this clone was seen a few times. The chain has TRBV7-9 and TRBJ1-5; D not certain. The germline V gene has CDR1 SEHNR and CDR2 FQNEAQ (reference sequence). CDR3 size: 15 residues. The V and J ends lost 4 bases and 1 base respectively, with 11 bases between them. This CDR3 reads CASSYGGSSNQPQHF. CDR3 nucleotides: TGTGCCAGCAGCTACGGAGGGTCCAGCAATCAGCCCCAGCATTTT.

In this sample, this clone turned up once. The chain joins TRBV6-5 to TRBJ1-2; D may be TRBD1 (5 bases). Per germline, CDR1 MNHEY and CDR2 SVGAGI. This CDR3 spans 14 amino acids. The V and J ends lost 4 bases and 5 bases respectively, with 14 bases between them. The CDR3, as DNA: TGTGCCAGCAGTTCCTCGACAGCAGCTTATGGCTACACCTTC. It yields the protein CASSSSTAAYGYTF.

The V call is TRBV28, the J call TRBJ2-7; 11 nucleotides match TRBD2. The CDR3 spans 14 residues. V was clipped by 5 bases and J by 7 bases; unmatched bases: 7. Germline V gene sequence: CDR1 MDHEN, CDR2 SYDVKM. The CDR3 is CASSIAGGPGEQYF. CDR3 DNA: TGTGCCAGCAGTATAGCGGGAGGGCCGGGGGAGCAGTACTTC.

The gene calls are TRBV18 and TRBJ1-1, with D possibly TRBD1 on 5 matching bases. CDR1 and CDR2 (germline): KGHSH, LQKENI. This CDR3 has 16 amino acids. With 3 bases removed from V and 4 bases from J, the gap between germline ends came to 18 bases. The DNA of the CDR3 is TGTGCCAGCTCACCCTCAGCAGGGTCGGGGGGCACTGAAGCTTTCTTT. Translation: CASSPSAGSGGTEAFF.

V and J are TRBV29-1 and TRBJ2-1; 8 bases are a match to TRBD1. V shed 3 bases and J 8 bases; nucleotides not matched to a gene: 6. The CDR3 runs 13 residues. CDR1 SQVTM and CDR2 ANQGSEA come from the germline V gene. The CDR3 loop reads CSVDDRGSDEQFF. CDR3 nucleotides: TGCAGCGTTGATGACAGGGGATCTGATGAGCAGTTCTTC.

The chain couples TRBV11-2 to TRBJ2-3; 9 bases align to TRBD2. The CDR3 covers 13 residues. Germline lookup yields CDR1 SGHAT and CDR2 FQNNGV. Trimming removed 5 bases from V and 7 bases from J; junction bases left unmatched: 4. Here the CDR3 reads CASSPTSGYTQYF. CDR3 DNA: TGTGCCAGCAGCCCTACTAGCGGGTATACGCAGTATTTT.

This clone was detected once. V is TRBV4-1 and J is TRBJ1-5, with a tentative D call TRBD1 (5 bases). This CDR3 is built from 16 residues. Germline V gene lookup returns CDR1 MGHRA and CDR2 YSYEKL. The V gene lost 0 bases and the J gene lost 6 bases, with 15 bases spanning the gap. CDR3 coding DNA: TGCGCCAGCAGCCAAGATATCTTAGGGGCCCTTCAGCCCCAGCATTTT. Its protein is CASSQDILGALQPQHF.

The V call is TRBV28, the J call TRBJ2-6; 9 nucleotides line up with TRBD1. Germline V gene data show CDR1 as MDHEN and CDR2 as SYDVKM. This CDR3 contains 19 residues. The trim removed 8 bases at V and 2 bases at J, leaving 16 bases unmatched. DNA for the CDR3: TGTGCCAGCCACTCCGGGACAGGGTTAGGTATTACTGGGGCCAACGTCCTGACTTTC. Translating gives CASHSGTGLGITGANVLTF.

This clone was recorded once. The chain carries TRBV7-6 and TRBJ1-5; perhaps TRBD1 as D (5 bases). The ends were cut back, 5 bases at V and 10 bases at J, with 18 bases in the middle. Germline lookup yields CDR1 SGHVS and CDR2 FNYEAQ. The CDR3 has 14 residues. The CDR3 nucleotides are TGTGCCAGCAGCGAGGGGCCCTGGGGGGAACCCCAGCATTTT. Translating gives CASSEGPWGEPQHF.

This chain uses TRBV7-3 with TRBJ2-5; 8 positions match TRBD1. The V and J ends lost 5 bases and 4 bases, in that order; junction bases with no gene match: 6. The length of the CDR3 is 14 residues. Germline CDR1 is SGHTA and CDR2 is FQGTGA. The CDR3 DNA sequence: TGTGCCAGCAGCCTCGGACAGGGATCAGAGACCCAGTACTTC. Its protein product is CASSLGQGSETQYF.

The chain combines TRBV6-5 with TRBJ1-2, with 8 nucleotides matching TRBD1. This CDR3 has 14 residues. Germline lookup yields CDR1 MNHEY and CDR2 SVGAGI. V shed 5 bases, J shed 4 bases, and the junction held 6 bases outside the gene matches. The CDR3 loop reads CASSQDRVSYGYTF. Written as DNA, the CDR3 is TGTGCCAGCAGTCAGGACAGGGTCTCCTATGGCTACACCTTC.

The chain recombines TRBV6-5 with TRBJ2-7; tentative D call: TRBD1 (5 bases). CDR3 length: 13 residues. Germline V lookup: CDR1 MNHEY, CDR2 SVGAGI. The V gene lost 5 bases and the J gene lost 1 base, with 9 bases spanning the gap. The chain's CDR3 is CASSLTGSYEQYF. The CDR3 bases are TGTGCCAGCAGTCTTACAGGTTCCTACGAGCAGTACTTC.

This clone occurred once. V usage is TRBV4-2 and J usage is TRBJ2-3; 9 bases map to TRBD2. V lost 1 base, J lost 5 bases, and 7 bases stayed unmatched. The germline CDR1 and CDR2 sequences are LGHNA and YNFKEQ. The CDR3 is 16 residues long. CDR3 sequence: CASSQGAPTSGDTQYF. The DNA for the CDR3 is TGTGCCAGCAGCCAAGGGGCCCCGACTAGCGGAGATACGCAGTATTTT.

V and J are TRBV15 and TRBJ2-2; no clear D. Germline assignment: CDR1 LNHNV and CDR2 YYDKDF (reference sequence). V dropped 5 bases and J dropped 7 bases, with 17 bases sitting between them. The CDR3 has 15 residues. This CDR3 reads CATSSREVFGGELFF. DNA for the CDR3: TGTGCCACCAGCTCGAGAGAGGTATTTGGCGGGGAGCTGTTTTTT.

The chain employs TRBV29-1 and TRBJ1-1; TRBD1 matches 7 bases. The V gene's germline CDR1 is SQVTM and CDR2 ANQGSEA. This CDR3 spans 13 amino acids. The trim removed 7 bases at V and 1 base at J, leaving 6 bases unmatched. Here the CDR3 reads CSGTGTANTEAFF. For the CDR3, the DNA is TGCAGCGGAACCGGGACAGCGAACACTGAAGCTTTCTTT. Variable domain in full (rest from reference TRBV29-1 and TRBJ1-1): SAVISQKPSRDICQRGTSLTIQCQVDSQVTMMFWYRQQPGQSLTLIATANQGSEATYESGFVIDKFPISRPNLTFSTLTVSNMSPEDSSIYLCSGTGTANTEAFFGQGTRLTVV.

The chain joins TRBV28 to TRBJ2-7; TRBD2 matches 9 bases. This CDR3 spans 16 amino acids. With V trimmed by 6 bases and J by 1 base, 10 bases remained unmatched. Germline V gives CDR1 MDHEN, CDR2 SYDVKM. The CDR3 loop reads CASSTEVAGESYEQYF. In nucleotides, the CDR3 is TGTGCCAGCAGCACCGAGGTAGCGGGAGAATCCTACGAGCAGTACTTC.